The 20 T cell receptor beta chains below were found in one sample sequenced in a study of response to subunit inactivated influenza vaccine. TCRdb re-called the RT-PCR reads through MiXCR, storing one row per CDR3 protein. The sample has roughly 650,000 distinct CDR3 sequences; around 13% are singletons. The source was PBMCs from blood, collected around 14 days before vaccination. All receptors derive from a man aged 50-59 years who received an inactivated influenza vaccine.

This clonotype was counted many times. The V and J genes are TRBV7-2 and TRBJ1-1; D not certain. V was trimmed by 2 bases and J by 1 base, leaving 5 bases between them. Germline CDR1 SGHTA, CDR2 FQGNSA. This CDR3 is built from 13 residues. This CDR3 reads CASSLRQNTEAFF. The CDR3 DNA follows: TGTGCCAGCAGCTTAAGACAGAACACTGAAGCTTTCTTT.

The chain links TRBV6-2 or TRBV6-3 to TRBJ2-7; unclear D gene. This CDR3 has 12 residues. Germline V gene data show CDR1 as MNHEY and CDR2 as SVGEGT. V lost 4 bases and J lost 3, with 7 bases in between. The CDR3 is CASSWPHYEQYF. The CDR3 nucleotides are TGTGCCAGCAGTTGGCCTCACTACGAGCAGTACTTC.

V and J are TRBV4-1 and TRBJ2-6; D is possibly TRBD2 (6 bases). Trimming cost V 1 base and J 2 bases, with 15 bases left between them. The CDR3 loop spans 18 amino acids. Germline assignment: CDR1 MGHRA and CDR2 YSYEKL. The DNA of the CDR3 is TGCGCCAGCAGCCAAGCACCGGGAGTCAGTACTGGGGCCAACGTCCTGACTTTC. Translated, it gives CASSQAPGVSTGANVLTF.

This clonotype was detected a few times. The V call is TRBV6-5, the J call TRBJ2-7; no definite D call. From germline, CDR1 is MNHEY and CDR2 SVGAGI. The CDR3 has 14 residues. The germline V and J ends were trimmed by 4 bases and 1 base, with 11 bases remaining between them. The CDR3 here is CASSSPSASYEQYF. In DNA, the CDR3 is TGTGCCAGCAGTTCCCCGTCAGCTTCCTACGAGCAGTACTTC.

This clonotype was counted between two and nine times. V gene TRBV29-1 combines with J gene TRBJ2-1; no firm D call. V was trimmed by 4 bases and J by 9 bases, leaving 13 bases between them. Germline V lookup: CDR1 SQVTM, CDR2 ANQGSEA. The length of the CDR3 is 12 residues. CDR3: CSVGGPQIEQFF. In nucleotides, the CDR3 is TGCAGCGTTGGTGGCCCACAGATTGAGCAGTTCTTC.

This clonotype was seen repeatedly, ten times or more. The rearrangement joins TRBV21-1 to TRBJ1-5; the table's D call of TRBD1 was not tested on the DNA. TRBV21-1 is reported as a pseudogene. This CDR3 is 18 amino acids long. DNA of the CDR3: TGTGCCACCGCGGCGTGGGACAGGGGGGACCATAGCAATCAGCCCCAGCATTTT. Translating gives CATAAWDRGDHSNQPQHF.

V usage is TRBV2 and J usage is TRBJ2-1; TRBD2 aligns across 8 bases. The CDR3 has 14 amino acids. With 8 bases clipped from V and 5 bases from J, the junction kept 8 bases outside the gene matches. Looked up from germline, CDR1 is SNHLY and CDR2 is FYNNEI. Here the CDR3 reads CASLVGRGNNEQFF. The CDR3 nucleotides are TGTGCCAGCTTGGTCGGGAGGGGCAACAATGAGCAGTTCTTC.

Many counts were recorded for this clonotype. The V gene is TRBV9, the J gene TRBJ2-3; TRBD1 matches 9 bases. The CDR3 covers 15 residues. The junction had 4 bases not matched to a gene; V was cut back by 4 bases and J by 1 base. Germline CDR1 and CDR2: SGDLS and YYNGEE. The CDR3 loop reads CASSSRTGGTDTQYF. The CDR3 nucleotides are TGTGCCAGCAGCTCCCGGACAGGGGGCACAGATACGCAGTATTTT.

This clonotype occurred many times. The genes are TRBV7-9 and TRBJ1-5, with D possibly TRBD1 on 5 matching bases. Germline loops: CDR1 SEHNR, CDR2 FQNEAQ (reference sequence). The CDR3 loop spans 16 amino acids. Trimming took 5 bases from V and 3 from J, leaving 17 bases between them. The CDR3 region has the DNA TGTGCCAGCAGCGCGAATAGGGCAGGGAACAATCAGCCCCAGCATTTT. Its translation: CASSANRAGNNQPQHF. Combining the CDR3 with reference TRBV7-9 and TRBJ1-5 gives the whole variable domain DTGVSQNPRHKITKRGQNVTFRCDPISEHNRLYWYRQTLGQGPEFLTYFQNEAQLEKSRLLSDRFSAERPKGSFSTLEIQRTEQGDSAMYLCASSANRAGNNQPQHFGDGTRLSIL.

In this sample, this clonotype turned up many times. The CDR3: CASRAGTDLAKNIQYF. Here the CDR3 DNA reads TGTGCCAGCAGGGCAGGGACAGACCTAGCCAAAAACATTCAGTACTTC. The J gene is TRBJ2-4, the V gene TRBV6-1, with 7 positions matching TRBD1. Unmatched junction bases numbered 8, after V lost 6 bases and J lost 0 bases. The V gene's germline CDR1 is MNHNS and CDR2 SASEGT. The CDR3 length is 16 residues.

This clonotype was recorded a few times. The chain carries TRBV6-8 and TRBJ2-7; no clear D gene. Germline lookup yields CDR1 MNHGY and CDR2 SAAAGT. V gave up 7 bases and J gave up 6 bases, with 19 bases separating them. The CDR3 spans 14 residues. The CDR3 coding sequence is TGTGCCAGCACCCCCGGACCCTGCAGGTGCGAGCAGTACTTC. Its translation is CASTPGPCRCEQYF.

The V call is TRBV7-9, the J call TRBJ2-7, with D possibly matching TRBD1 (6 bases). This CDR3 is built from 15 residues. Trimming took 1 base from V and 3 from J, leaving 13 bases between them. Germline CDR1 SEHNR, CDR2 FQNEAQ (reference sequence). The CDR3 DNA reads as TGTGCCAGCAGCTTAGAGGACAGCACCCTCTACGAGCAGTACTTC. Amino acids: CASSLEDSTLYEQYF.

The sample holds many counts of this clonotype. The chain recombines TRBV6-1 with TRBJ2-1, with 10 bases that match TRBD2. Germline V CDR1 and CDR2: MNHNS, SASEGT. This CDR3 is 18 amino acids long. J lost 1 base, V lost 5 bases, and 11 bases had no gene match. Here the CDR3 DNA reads TGTGCCAGCAGTACCCCCCCTAGCGGGAGTAATTCCTACAATGAGCAGTTCTTC. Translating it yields CASSTPPSGSNSYNEQFF.

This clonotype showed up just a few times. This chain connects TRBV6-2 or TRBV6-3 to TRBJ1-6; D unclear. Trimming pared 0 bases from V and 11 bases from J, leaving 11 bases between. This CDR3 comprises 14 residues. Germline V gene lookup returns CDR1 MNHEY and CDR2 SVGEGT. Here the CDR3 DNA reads TGTGCCAGCAGTTACTCGATTCAGCTGACACCCCTCCACTTT. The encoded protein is CASSYSIQLTPLHF.

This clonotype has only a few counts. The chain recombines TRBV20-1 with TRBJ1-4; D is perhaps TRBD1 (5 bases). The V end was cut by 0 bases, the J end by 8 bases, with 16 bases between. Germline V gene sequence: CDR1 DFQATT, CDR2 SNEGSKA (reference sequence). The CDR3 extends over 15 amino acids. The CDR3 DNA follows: TGCAGTGCTAGAGATTTCCGGGGCATTGGGGAAAAACTGTTTTTT. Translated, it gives CSARDFRGIGEKLFF.

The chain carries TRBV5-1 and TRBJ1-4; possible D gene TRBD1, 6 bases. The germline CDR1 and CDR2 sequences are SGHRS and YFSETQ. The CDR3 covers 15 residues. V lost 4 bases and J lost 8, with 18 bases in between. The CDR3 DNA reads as TGCGCCAGCAGCCCCCGAGGGGGACGAACCGAAAAACTGTTTTTT. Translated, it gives CASSPRGGRTEKLFF.

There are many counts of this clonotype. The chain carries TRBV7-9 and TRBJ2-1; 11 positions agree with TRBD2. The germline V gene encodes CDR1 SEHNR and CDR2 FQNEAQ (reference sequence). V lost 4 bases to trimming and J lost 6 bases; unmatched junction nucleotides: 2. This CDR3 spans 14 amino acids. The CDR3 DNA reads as TGTGCCAGCAGCTACGGACTAGCGGGCAATGAGCAGTTCTTC. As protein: CASSYGLAGNEQFF.

The CDR3 region is CASPLRDRGQGNTEAFF. In DNA form, the CDR3 reads TGTGCCAGTCCTCTCCGGGACAGGGGCCAGGGGAACACTGAAGCTTTCTTT. V and J are TRBV21-1 and TRBJ1-1; no DNA check was done on the table's D call, TRBD1. TRBV21-1 is marked as a pseudogene. The CDR3 covers 17 residues.

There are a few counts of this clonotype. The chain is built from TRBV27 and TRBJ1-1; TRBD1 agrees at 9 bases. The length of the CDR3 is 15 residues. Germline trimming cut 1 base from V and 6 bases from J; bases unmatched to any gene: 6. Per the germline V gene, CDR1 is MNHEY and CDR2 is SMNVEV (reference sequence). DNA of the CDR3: TGTGCCAGCAGTTTATTCCCAGGGACAGGGTCTGAAGCTTTCTTT. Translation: CASSLFPGTGSEAFF.

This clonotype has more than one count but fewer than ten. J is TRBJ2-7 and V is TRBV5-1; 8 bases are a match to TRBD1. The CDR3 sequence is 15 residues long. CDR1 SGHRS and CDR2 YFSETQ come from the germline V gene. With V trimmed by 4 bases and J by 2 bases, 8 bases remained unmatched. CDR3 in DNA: TGCGCCAGCAGCGCAAGAAGGACAGGGACCTACGAGCAGTACTTC. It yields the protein CASSARRTGTYEQYF.